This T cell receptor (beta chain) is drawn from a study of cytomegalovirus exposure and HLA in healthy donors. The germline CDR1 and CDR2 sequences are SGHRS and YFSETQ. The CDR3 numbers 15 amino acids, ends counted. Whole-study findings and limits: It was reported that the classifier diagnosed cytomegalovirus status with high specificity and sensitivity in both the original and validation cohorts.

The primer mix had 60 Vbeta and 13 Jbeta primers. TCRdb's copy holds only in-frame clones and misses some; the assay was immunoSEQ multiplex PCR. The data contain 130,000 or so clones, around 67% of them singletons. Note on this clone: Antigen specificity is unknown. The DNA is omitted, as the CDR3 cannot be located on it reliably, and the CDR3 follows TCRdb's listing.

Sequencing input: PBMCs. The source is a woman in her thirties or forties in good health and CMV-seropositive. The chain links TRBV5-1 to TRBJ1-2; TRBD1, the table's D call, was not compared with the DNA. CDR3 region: CTSSSGQGTNYGCTF.